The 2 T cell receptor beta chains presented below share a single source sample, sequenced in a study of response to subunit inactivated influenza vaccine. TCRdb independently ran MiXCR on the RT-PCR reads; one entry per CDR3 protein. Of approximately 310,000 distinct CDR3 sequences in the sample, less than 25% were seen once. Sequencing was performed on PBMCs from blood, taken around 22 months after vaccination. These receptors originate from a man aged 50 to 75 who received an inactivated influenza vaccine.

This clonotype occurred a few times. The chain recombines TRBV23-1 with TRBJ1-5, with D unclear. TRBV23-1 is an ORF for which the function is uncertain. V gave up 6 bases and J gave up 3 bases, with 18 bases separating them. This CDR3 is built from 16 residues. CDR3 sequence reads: CASSPKGRQHNQPQHF. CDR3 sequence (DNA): TGCGCCAGCAGCCCAAAGGGTCGGCAGCACAATCAGCCCCAGCATTTT.

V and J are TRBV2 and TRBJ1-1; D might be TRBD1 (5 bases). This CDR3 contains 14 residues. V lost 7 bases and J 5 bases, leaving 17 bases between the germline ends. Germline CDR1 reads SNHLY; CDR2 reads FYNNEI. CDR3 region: CASIPQGGRTEAFF. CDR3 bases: TGTGCCAGCATACCCCAGGGAGGGAGGACTGAAGCTTTCTTT.